This entry is about one T cell receptor (beta chain). The antigen it binds to is not known. The cohort was made up of around 720 healthy bone marrow donors. All cohort members were sampled while nominally healthy, although unrecorded immune exposures were likely present. The donor was CMV seropositive and was included in the group of 250 to 300 seropositive cohort members. Every donor gave a peripheral blood sample, and the peripheral blood mononuclear cells from that sample were used for TCR beta sequencing. Genomic DNA extraction from the blood cell samples was performed with the Qiagen DNeasy Blood Extraction Kit. The library was prepared using the immunoSEQ multiplex PCR assay. For the multiplex PCR, a mixture combining 60 forward primers for TCR Vbeta segments and 13 reverse primers for TCR Jbeta segments was used. A multiplex PCR assay on genomic DNA amplified the CDR3 region of rearranged TCR beta genes. The Illumina HiSeq System was used to sequence the amplified TCR beta libraries as 87-base-pair reads. As for the original processing: A later analysis counted about 80 million unique TCR beta chains across the 650 to 700 repertoires, and some 11 million of these chains were shared by at least two donors. Raw reads were error-corrected and collapsed into unique sequences with a nearest-neighbor algorithm that merged closely related sequences to remove PCR and sequencing errors. V, D and J gene segments were assigned by aligning CDR3 sequences to IMGT reference sequences. Each retained sequence needed at least a six-nucleotide match to both a V gene segment and a J gene segment. A rearrangement counted as productive if the CDR3 had no stop codons and remained in frame with V and J, and every other rearrangement counted as non-productive. CDR3 was defined by IMGT convention, running from the second conserved V-encoded cysteine to the conserved J-encoded phenylalanine. The earlier analysis of some 600 of the donors excluded sequences that lacked an unambiguous match to a single V gene segment. In an earlier analysis of a few hundred of the donors, V segments were called functional above 56.7% productive rearrangements and were called segregating when the between-donor standard deviation exceeded 5%. To diagnose cytomegalovirus status from the catalog of TCR beta chain sequences, a statistical classification framework was built. V and J gene assignment, in a later analysis, came from comparing TCR nucleotide sequences with IMGT/GENE-DB human TR gene sequences. The TCRdist pipeline was used in a later analysis to assign CDR3 sequences and most-parsimonious VDJ recombination scenarios. In a later analysis, every TCR beta chain was defined by the combination of its CDR3 amino acid sequence and its V-gene family, and reads without a unique V-gene family were dropped. A later analysis removed several hundred highly shared, low-generation-probability nucleotide sequences to deal with suspected cross-contamination and a sequencing artifact. A later analysis calculated a clonal expansion index for each public chain from normalized within-repertoire ranks of inferred template counts. In a later analysis, generation probabilities were computed using a VDJ recombination model fitted to out-of-frame rearrangements, and the results were checked against IGoR. In a later analysis, TCR-TCR, TCR-HLA and TCR-CMV co-occurrence was scored with hypergeometric tests, and a repertoire-size bias correction was applied to TCR pairs. To estimate false discovery rates, a later analysis permuted the HLA or CMV assignments 20 times. In a later analysis, co-occurring TCRs were grouped using DBSCAN, with TCRdist sequence similarity added in when clustering inside HLA-allele-positive subsets. Repertoires with fewer than 30,000 or more than 120,000 public chains were left out of co-occurrence clustering, as were a handful of repertoires with anomalous nucleotide sharing. TCRdb obtained this table from immuneACCESS and retained in-frame rearrangements with V and J assigned. These tables miss some clones; where compared with another copy, unresolved V genes account for less than half of the shortfall, and the remainder is unexplained. V, J and clone size are taken as reported in that table, and D and trimming were inferred from the DNA itself. The sample's table covers around 70,000 clones. The top ten clonotypes cover approximately 5.3% of the sample.

These data belong to a study of cytomegalovirus exposure and HLA in healthy donors (dated by TCRdb to 2017 to 2019). Background on the whole study: An earlier analysis of some 550 of the donors reported 250 to 350 Gb of sequence data and approximately 110 million unique TCR beta sequences from around 200 million T cells. The number of donors typed differed by locus, with about 629-640 for A, B, C, DRB1 and DQB1, 522 for DQA1, 600 to 610 for DPA1, and some 470 for DPB1. The study used immunosequencing to profile the T cell repertoires of several hundred subjects and linked those repertoires to cytomegalovirus serostatus. The study combined high-throughput TCR immunosequencing, statistical association of individual TCRs with disease status, and machine learning to predict cytomegalovirus infection status. An earlier analysis of 587 of the donors used high-throughput TCR beta sequencing to judge whether each TCR beta V gene segment behaved as functional or pseudogenic. Of the roughly 430 genotyped donors, 81% fell in the genetic ancestry cluster associated with self-reported Caucasian donors. Every repertoire in the discovery cohort had been generated on one and the same sequencing platform. An early release that covered some 640 HLA-typed donors contained about 290 gigabases of sequencing data and around 80 million unique TCR sequences. Besides the first cohort of approximately 670 subjects, a separate validation cohort made up of roughly 130 different subjects was used. Five DR-DQ haplotypes were handled as single units for association and clustering because linkage in the cohort was strong. Donor age, sex, ethnicity and CMV serostatus were collected together with the repertoire data. Among some 400 genotyped donors of the cohort, an average of around 250,000 unique TCR beta nucleotide sequences was sequenced per donor, of which 15% to 20% were non-productive. In the later analysis, no new phenotypic data were used to find candidate immune exposures; instead, reliance was placed on TCR beta sequences and their occurrence across donors. A later genetic analysis took genome-wide SNP genotypes for about three fifths of the 666 donors and used that subset as a discovery cohort. Both class I and class II loci were covered by HLA typing, at four-digit resolution. The study aimed to test whether signatures of past pathogen exposure could be identified by cataloging public T cell receptors. A later analysis re-analyzed previously published TCR beta repertoires from 666 donors and added high-resolution HLA genotyping to study TCR occurrence patterns. Study-wide findings and limitations: The study listed approximately 150 TCR beta chains as associated with cytomegalovirus. Because some donors lacked HLA typing at each locus, the association tests relied only on the typed subset. According to the authors, the approach could potentially be generalized to other disease states and immunological phenotypes. Presence/absence analyses assumed roughly uniform sequencing depth across donors, an assumption that may not hold. An earlier analysis of 587 of the donors showed that most TCR beta V segments appeared in productive rearrangements either about 87% or about 30% of the time, which broadly matched IMGT annotations. In a later genetic analysis, fewer N-insertions in productive TCRs were reported among donors in an Asian-associated ancestry cluster than the approximately 670-donor mean. This cohort had only TCR beta chains sequenced, and the lack of alpha or paired-chain data limited which features could be detected. In vitro tests confirmed that a few of the cytomegalovirus-associated TCR beta chains recognize cytomegalovirus antigens. In a later analysis, about 17,000 TCR beta sequences were associated with specific HLA alleles at a false discovery rate of 0.05. According to a later analysis, most CMV-associated TCR beta chains appeared to be HLA-restricted, and the HLA associations seemed to be driven largely by CMV exposure. In a later genetic analysis, a missense DCLRE1C variant was associated with V-gene and J-gene trimming of TCR beta chains, and the association was replicated in an independent cohort. Linkage disequilibrium might explain the correlated functional status among segregating V segments, but an unknown experimental factor could not be excluded. A further reported finding was that TCR beta sequences accurately predicted the HLA-A and HLA-B alleles for most subjects in the first cohort. Across donors, most TCR sequences were observed very rarely, whereas some public TCRs were present in many individuals. The earlier analysis of almost 600 of the donors excluded some 15 rarely observed V segments, including chromosome 9 orphons, because counts were too low. A later analysis found that HLA-associated TCR beta chains were more clonally expanded and had lower generation probabilities than equally common non-associated chains. In a later analysis, TCR association rates were found to vary across HLA loci, with the most associated TCRs seen for DRB1 alleles and the fewest for HLA-C alleles. A later analysis reported that several top co-occurrence clusters appeared linked to parvovirus B19, influenza, CMV and Epstein-Barr virus. A group of highly shared sequence variants was considered likely to be a technical artifact of the sequencing pipeline. When HLA alleles, especially DR and DQ, strongly co-occurred, attributing TCR associations to individual alleles was difficult. In both the original and validation cohorts, the classifier was reported to diagnose cytomegalovirus status with high specificity and sensitivity. CMV serostatus was the only immune exposure information available for the cohort.

Sample: PBMCs. The clonotype was recovered from a woman aged 35 to 49 in good health and CMV-seropositive.

The CDR3 here reads CASSLGPRETQYF. The nucleotides read TGTGCCAGCAGCTTAGGCCCCCGAGAGACCCAGTACTTC. Here the chain combines TRBV7-3 and TRBJ2-5; the D gene cannot be resolved reliably. The junction shows trimming of 2 bases on V and 4 bases on J, plus 8 bases between the germline ends. CDR1 and CDR2, looked up from the germline V gene, are SGHTA and FQGTGA. The CDR3 spans 13 residues, from the cysteine through the phenylalanine. Of all the DNA, just the CDR3 is kept, 39 bases in frame from base 1.